The sequence of this TCR beta chain was determined in a study of vaccination and CD4 T cells after COVID-19. Study overall: Overlapping spike peptides served as the stimulus for the cells. These peptides came from SARS-CoV-2 and from the common cold coronaviruses HCoV-NL63, HCoV-OC43 and HCoV-229E. Control cultures were supplied with a CEFX pool, an HIV-1 Nef pool, or no peptide at all.

Treatment of the sample: roughly ten-day PBMC culture with coronavirus spike peptide pools or control peptides (ViraFEST assay). Replacement of half the medium with fresh IL-2 medium took place on days 3 and 7. Sequence data for DNA of cultured CD4+ T cells were generated by the Oncomine TCR Beta short-read assay. TCRdb passed the PCR reads through MiXCR, listing each CDR3 protein once. The data hold about 8,500 distinct CDR3 sequences, with 50% to 60% observed a single time. Germline CDR1 reads SEHNR; CDR2 reads FQNEAQ (reference sequence). Trimming took 2 bases from V and 4 from J, leaving 12 bases between them. This CDR3 spans 14 amino acids. Details on this clonotype: Its antigen remains unknown.

The receptor was derived from a human donor who had recovered from COVID-19. The rearrangement links TRBV7-9 to TRBJ2-7; D gene unclear. Sequenced: CD4+ T cells from blood, cultured in vitro. The CDR3 DNA is TGTGCCAGCAGCTTAACGGCGTCAGCTTACGAGCAGTACTTC. This gives the protein CASSLTASAYEQYF.